This T cell receptor beta chain was profiled in a study of T cells in Graves' hyperthyroidism and ophthalmopathy. Study outcomes and limitations: Most thyroid clonotypes expanded above 0.001 appeared in blood too.

Researchers barred patients who had uncontrolled infection, other autoimmune disease, pregnancy or lactation. Each diagnosis was grounded in clinical symptoms, serum thyroxine and TRAb, thyroid ultrasound, and orbital computed tomography. There are 12 residues in the CDR3. On this clonotype itself: The antigen is not known. A junction end diverges from the germline sequence, so it may reflect a read error.

The TCR beta CDR3 regions underwent amplification using RNA transcripts as the source. TCR CDR3 regions were first amplified by RT-PCR with HTBI primers. Via MiXCR, TCRdb re-called the multiplex PCR reads, giving one row per CDR3 protein. The sample holds approximately 700,000 distinct CDR3 sequences, approximately 16% seen once. The sequenced material came from blood. This chain uses TRBV12-3 or TRBV12-4 with TRBJ2-7, with D unresolved. This sequence was found in a man between 18 and 29 years old with Graves' hyperthyroidism. CDR3 in DNA: TGTGCCAGCAGTTTACCCAGCTACGAGCAGCACTTC. This translates into CASSLPSYEQHF.